Here is one T cell receptor (beta chain) with its context. Researchers ran the PCR with 60 Vbeta and 13 Jbeta primers. The data were produced by immunoSEQ multiplex PCR, yet TCRdb's version contains in-frame clones alone and is incomplete. The table has 120,000 to 150,000 clones, approximately 80% seen once. The sample belongs to a study of cytomegalovirus exposure and HLA in healthy donors. At the time of sampling, donors were nominally healthy, though unrecorded immune exposures were likely. Germline V CDR1 and CDR2: SGHRS, YFSETQ. The CDR3 spans 15 residues. J was trimmed by 7 bases and V by 1 base; bases with no gene match: 6.

This receptor was identified in a woman in her fifties or sixties in good health and CMV-seropositive. The rearrangement joins TRBV5-1 to TRBJ1-4; 8 bases map to TRBD1. The sample taken for sequencing was PBMCs. The CDR3 DNA reads as TGCGCCAGCAGCTTGCAGGGGGCGGAGGGTGAAAAACTGTTTTTT. It codes for CASSLQGAEGEKLFF.